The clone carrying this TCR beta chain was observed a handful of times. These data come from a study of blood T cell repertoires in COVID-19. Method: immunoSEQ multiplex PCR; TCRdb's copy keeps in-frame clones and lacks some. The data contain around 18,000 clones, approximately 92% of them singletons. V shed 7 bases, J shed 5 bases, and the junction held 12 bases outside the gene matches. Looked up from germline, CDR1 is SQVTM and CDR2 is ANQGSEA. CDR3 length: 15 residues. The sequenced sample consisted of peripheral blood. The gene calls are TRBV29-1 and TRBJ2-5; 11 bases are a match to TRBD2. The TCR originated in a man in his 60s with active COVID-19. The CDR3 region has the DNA TGCAGCGCACGTCCGGGACTAGCGGCTTTTGAGACCCAGTACTTC. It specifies CSARPGLAAFETQYF. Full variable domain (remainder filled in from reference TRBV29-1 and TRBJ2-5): SAVISQKPSRDICQRGTSLTIQCQVDSQVTMMFWYRQQPGQSLTLIATANQGSEATYESGFVIDKFPISRPNLTFSTLTVSNMSPEDSSIYLCSARPGLAAFETQYFGPGTRLLVL.